This T cell receptor beta chain was sequenced in a study of beta chain features in type 1 diabetes. General observations from the study: Shorter TCRB CDR3s, moderately but significantly so, marked every one of the four CD4+ subsets in Type 1 diabetes patients.

The CDR3 covers 14 residues. V shed 5 bases, J shed 7 bases, and the junction held 7 bases outside the gene matches. The V gene's germline CDR1 is SGHTA and CDR2 FQGNSA. Every bit of the isolated RNA underwent reverse transcription, so sequencing read expressed TCRB transcripts. This table comes from immunoSEQ multiplex PCR, and its TCRdb copy is limited to in-frame clones, with some not included. The sample has more than 300,000 clones, roughly 12% seen once. This clone has more than one count but fewer than ten. Antigen unknown. Material for sequencing was naive CD4+ T cells from blood. This receptor was taken from a woman aged 18-30 years with type 1 diabetes. This chain joins TRBV7-2 and TRBJ2-4, with TRBD1 identical over 8 bases. The CDR3 DNA is TGTGCCAGCAGCCCCGGACAGGGATCGAACATTCAGTACTTC. Protein product: CASSPGQGSNIQYF.